One sample yielded the 17 T cell receptor beta chains listed below, sequenced in a study of CD8+CD57+ T cells in acquired aplastic anemia. Genomic DNA constituted the template upon which TCR beta VDJ and CDR3 profiling was performed. TCRdb called the reads again in MiXCR, with one record for every CDR3 protein. The sample records about 170,000 distinct CDR3 sequences, approximately 40% being singletons. Sequenced input: sorted CD4+, CD8+, or CD8+CD57+ T cells (not recorded which) from PBMCs. Receptor source: a human donor in good health.

The genes are TRBV12-3 or TRBV12-4 and TRBJ1-2; D possibly corresponds to TRBD1 (5 bases). This CDR3 region has 15 residues. Trimming took 5 bases from V and 2 from J, leaving 15 bases between them. CDR3 in DNA: TGTGCCAGCAGTCGACCAGGGACCGTCAACTATGGCTACACCTTC. Translating it yields CASSRPGTVNYGYTF.

The chain couples TRBV10-3 to TRBJ1-3; D is unresolved. This CDR3 is built from 14 residues. Germline assignment: CDR1 ENHRY and CDR2 SYGVKD. The V end was cut by 2 bases, the J end by 9 bases, with 14 bases between. CDR3 residues: CAISERAGLSTIYF. CDR3 nucleotide sequence: TGTGCCATCAGTGAGAGAGCGGGGTTGAGCACCATATATTTT.

This rearrangement joins TRBV24-1 to TRBJ2-5, with D perhaps TRBD1 (6 bases). Germline CDR1 and CDR2: KGHDR and SFDVKD. The V end lost 3 bases, the J end lost 9 bases, and 13 bases lay between the germline ends. The CDR3 totals 13 residues. The CDR3 DNA reads TGTGCCACCAGTGATCACACAGGGCGGCCCCAGTACTTC. This encodes CATSDHTGRPQYF.

Ten or more counts support this clonotype. This chain uses TRBV4-1 with TRBJ2-1, with no clear D. Germline V gene lookup returns CDR1 MGHRA and CDR2 YSYEKL. The CDR3 totals 16 residues. With 2 bases removed from V and 4 bases from J, the gap between germline ends came to 15 bases. The CDR3 protein is CASSQLLLDGYNEQFF. CDR3 nucleotide sequence: TGCGCCAGCAGCCAACTTCTCCTAGACGGATACAATGAGCAGTTCTTC.

The V and J genes are TRBV18 and TRBJ2-7; 13 nucleotides agree with TRBD2. CDR1 is KGHSH, CDR2 LQKENI, per germline. CDR3 length: 16 residues. Losses at the gene ends were 4 bases for V and 3 bases for J; bases not matched to a gene: 6. The DNA of the CDR3 is TGTGCCAGCTCACGGGGACTAGCGGGGAAAGACTACGAGCAGTACTTC. It translates to CASSRGLAGKDYEQYF.

About this clonotype: One base away lies a much larger clone, so this may be a sequencing read error. This chain links TRBV11-2 with TRBJ2-1, with no clear D. CDR3 length: 15 residues. CDR1 and CDR2 from the germline V gene are SGHAT and FQNNGV. CDR3 sequence (DNA): TGTGCCGGCAGCTTAGGACGAGTCCAACACAATGAGCAGTTCTTC. Encoded protein: CAGSLGRVQHNEQFF. Full variable domain (remainder filled in from reference TRBV11-2 and TRBJ2-1): EAGVAQSPRYKIIEKRQSVAFWCNPISGHATLYWYQQILGQGPKLLIQFQNNGVVDDSQLPKDRFSAERLKGVDSTLKIQPAKLEDSAVYLCAGSLGRVQHNEQFFGPGTRLTVL.

This clonotype was counted a few times. One junction end disagrees with the germline gene, perhaps due to a read error. The V call is TRBV2, the J call TRBJ1-4; D is possibly TRBD1 (6 bases). The germline CDR1 and CDR2 sequences are SNHLY and FYNNEI. This CDR3 is 16 amino acids long. The CDR3 DNA follows: TGTGCCAGCAGTGCCCGGACAGCAGCTTCTAATGAAAAACCGTTTTTT. It translates to CASSARTAASNEKPFF.

The chain links TRBV10-3 to TRBJ2-7; D call uncertain. There are 16 residues in the CDR3. CDR1 is ENHRY and CDR2 is SYGVKD in the germline V gene. Trimming pared 0 bases from V and 7 bases from J, leaving 19 bases between. For the CDR3, the DNA is TGTGCCATCAGTGAGTCGGCGGCCGTTTCACTCGGGGAGCAGTACTTC. Translating it yields CAISESAAVSLGEQYF.

This clonotype occurred once. V usage is TRBV12-5 and J usage is TRBJ2-7; the D is unclear. Germline V gene lookup returns CDR1 LGHNT and CDR2 FRNRAP. Trimming shortened V by 1 base and J by 3 bases, and 7 bases separated the two germline ends. The CDR3 covers 13 residues. CDR3 sequence: CASGLDSVYEQYF. CDR3 bases: TGTGCTAGTGGTTTGGACTCGGTCTACGAGCAGTACTTC.

This clonotype occurred many times. The chain is built from TRBV20-1 and TRBJ1-6; D gene uncertain. Per germline, CDR1 DFQATT and CDR2 SNEGSKA (reference sequence). The CDR3 runs to 15 residues. V was pared by 2 bases and J by 9 bases, with 17 bases between. The CDR3 reads CSARPPWTTTSPLHF. In DNA, the CDR3 is TGCAGTGCTAGACCCCCTTGGACTACTACTTCACCCCTCCACTTT.

The chain recombines TRBV20-1 with TRBJ2-7; D is possibly TRBD1 (5 bases). V lost 4 bases to trimming and J lost 7 bases, with 17 bases between them. The length of the CDR3 is 13 residues. Germline CDR1 is DFQATT and CDR2 is SNEGSKA (reference sequence). CDR3 sequence: CSAIGQGFLEQYF. As DNA, the CDR3 is TGCAGTGCTATTGGGCAGGGATTCTTAGAGCAGTACTTC.

The chain links TRBV6-2 or TRBV6-3 to TRBJ2-2; D unclear. This CDR3 region has 15 residues. V was clipped by 2 bases and J by 4 bases, with 11 bases between them. CDR1 MNHEY and CDR2 SVGEGT come from the germline V gene. The CDR3 DNA reads TGTGCCAGCAGTTACAGTCCATTGGGCACCGGGGAGCTGTTTTTT. Protein product: CASSYSPLGTGELFF.

The table lists this clonotype with many counts. V usage is TRBV5-1 and J usage is TRBJ2-7, with TRBD2 as a possible D gene (5 bases). From germline, CDR1 is SGHRS and CDR2 YFSETQ. The CDR3 extends over 13 amino acids. V lost 7 bases to trimming and J lost 2 bases, with 13 bases between them. As DNA, the CDR3 is TGCGCCAGCGGACTTCCGGGCACCTACGAGCAGTACTTC. Protein: CASGLPGTYEQYF.

The V gene is TRBV29-1, the J gene TRBJ2-7; a possible D gene is TRBD1 (6 bases). Germline lookup yields CDR1 SQVTM and CDR2 ANQGSEA. Trimming removed 4 bases at V and 3 bases at J, with 10 bases between. The CDR3 runs to 12 residues. CDR3 amino acids: CSVAGHNYEQYF. Written as DNA, the CDR3 is TGCAGCGTTGCGGGACATAACTACGAGCAGTACTTC.

The chain carries TRBV12-3 or TRBV12-4 and TRBJ1-2; D call uncertain. V was shortened by 5 bases and J by 0 bases, with 10 bases between the two germline ends. The CDR3 runs 14 residues. CDR3 bases: TGTGCCAGCAGTCCTGTTGTTACTAACTATGGCTACACCTTC. Protein sequence: CASSPVVTNYGYTF.

The rearrangement joins TRBV10-3 to TRBJ1-2; 11 bases match TRBD1. The germline V gene has CDR1 ENHRY and CDR2 SYGVKD. The CDR3 length is 16 residues. J was trimmed by 5 bases and V by 10 bases; bases with no gene match: 15. The CDR3 sequence is CASNAIRTGGGYGYTF. The DNA for the CDR3 is TGTGCCAGCAATGCTATCAGGACAGGGGGCGGGTATGGCTACACCTTC.

Of note for this clonotype: An end of the junction differs from the germline gene, which may be a read error. This chain connects TRBV10-2 to TRBJ1-2; no reliable D call. The CDR3 has 13 residues. Per the germline V gene, CDR1 is WSHSY and CDR2 is SAAADI. CDR3 amino acids: CASSQEDRDGYTF. The CDR3, as DNA: TGTGCCAGCAGCCAAGAGGATCGGGATGGCTACACCTTC.